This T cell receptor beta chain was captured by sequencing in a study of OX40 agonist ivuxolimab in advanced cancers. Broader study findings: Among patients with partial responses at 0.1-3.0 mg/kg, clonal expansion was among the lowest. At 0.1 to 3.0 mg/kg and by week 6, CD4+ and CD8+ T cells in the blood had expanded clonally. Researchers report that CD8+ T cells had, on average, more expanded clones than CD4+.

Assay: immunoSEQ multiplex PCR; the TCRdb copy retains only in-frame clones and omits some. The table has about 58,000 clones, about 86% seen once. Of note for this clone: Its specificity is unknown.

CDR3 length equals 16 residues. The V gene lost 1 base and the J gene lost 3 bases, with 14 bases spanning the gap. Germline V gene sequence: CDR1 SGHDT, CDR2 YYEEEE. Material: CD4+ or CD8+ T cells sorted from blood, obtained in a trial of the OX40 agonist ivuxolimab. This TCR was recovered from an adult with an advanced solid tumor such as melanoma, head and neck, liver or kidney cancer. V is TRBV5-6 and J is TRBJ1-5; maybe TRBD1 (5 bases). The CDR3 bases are TGTGCCAGCAGCTTGTCCGCCAGGGCCTTCAATCAGCCCCAGCATTTT. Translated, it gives CASSLSARAFNQPQHF.